The T cell receptor beta chain under discussion was sequenced for a study of sequential checkpoint blockade in melanoma. Study in general: Patients were randomized 1:1 to nivolumab-then-ipilimumab or ipilimumab-then-nivolumab first-line. Maintenance nivolumab came after either treatment sequence.

The treatment denotes: randomized to nivolumab then ipilimumab (arm A) or the reverse (arm B). Patients had received no earlier DNA-damaging chemotherapy. From thawed PBMCs, live CD3+CD8+ cells negative for CD19 and CD56 were sorted. TCRdb keeps only in-frame clones here, not all; method: immunoSEQ multiplex PCR. The sample records 26,000 or so clones, roughly 91% being singletons. Germline loops: CDR1 SNHLY, CDR2 FYNNEI. V was clipped by 6 bases and J by 3 bases, with 15 bases between them. This CDR3 contains 14 residues. This sequence originates from a human donor with melanoma. This material consisted of CD8+ T cells sorted from blood (inferred from file names), taken from a patient given nivolumab and ipilimumab in sequence. The chain combines TRBV2 with TRBJ2-7, with no clear D. The CDR3 bases are TGTGCCAGCAGGGTCGGCAGGTCCCTCTACGAGCAGTACTTC. It yields the protein CASRVGRSLYEQYF.